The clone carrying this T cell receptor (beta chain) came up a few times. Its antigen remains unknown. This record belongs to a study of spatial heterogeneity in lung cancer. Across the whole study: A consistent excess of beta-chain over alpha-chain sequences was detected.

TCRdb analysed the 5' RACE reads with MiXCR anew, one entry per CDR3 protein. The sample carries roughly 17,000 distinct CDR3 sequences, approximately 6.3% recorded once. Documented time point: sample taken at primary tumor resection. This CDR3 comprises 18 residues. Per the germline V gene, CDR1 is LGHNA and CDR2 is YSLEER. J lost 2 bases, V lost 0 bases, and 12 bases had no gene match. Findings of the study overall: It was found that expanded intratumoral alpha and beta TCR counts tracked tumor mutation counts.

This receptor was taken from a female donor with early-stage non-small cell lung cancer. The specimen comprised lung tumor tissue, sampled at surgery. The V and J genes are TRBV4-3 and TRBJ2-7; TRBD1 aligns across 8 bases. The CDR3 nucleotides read TGCGCCAGCAGCCAAGATTCGGATGGGGACAGGACTACCTACGAGCAGTACTTC. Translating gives CASSQDSDGDRTTYEQYF.